Sequencing of this T cell receptor (beta chain) was carried out in a study of response to subunit inactivated influenza vaccine. TCRdb re-derived calls from the RT-PCR reads in MiXCR, one entry per CDR3 protein. Seen here are approximately 500,000 distinct CDR3 sequences, about an eighth observed once, and the top ten hold approximately 14%. V dropped 6 bases and J dropped 5; count of bases not matched to a gene: 10. From germline, CDR1 is ENHRY and CDR2 SYGVKD. The CDR3 is made up of 16 amino acids. As regards this clonotype: Its antigen is unidentified.

General study findings and limits: Few new T cells, the authors suggested, are recruited by each seasonal influenza vaccination.

The chain joins TRBV10-3 to TRBJ2-1, with 10 positions matching TRBD2. This receptor was identified in a man aged 50-59 years who received an inactivated influenza vaccine. This sample comprised PBMCs from blood, obtained roughly 48 days after vaccination. CDR3 loop: CAISATGTSVHNEQFF. DNA of the CDR3: TGTGCCATCAGCGCCACGGGGACTAGCGTACACAATGAGCAGTTCTTC.